Below are 5 T cell receptor delta chains sequenced from a single sample in a study of gamma-delta chains in newborns, infants, children. TCRdb reanalysed the reads via CATT. The data hold 9,500 to 13,000 delta-chain clones, with around 3% observed a single time. What was sequenced was blood. These TCRs come from a child who was a newborn, infant or young child, either healthy, febrile or measles-vaccinated (not recorded which).

This chain connects TRDV3 to TRDJ1; D unclear. V was cut by 3 bases and J by 2 bases, with 16 bases left in between. CDR3 length equals 14 residues. Germline V gives CDR1 TVYSNPD, CDR2 GDNSRS (reference sequence). CDR3 DNA: TGTGCCTTCGGGTCCCCCCGAGGTACCGATAAACTCATCTTT. Translated, it gives CAFGSPRGTDKLIF.

The gene calls are TRDV1 and TRDJ1; the match to TRDD3 covers 11 bases. Germline assignment: CDR1 TSWWSYY and CDR2 QGS. Trimming removed 1 base from V and 2 bases from J; junction bases left unmatched: 15. This CDR3 has 20 residues. This chain's CDR3 is CALGEPIEVLGDTRTDKLIF. In DNA, the CDR3 is TGTGCTCTTGGGGAACCCATAGAGGTGTTGGGGGATACGAGGACCGATAAACTCATCTTT.

In its sample, this clone was seen a few times. The chain couples TRDV1 to TRDJ1; D is possibly TRDD3 (8 bases). The CDR3 has 21 amino acids. Germline CDR1 and CDR2: TSWWSYY and QGS. V lost 4 bases and J lost 0, with 30 bases in between. The CDR3 DNA reads TGTGCTCTTGGGGTTGGCCTTCCTCTTCACTGGGGGGTCGTCCACACCGATAAACTCATCTTT. Residues: CALGVGLPLHWGVVHTDKLIF.

This chain uses TRDV1 with TRDJ1; the match to TRDD3 covers 7 bases. Trimming took 2 bases from V and 0 from J; bases not matched to a gene: 12. Germline CDR1 TSWWSYY, CDR2 QGS. The CDR3 covers 18 residues. This CDR3 is CALGENLPGGPYTDKLIF. DNA for the CDR3: TGTGCTCTTGGGGAAAACCTCCCTGGGGGCCCGTACACCGATAAACTCATCTTT.

The gene calls are TRDV1 and TRDJ1; 8 nucleotides agree with TRDD3. The germline gives CDR1 TSWWSYY, CDR2 QGS. With 5 bases clipped from V and 1 base from J, the junction kept 18 bases outside the gene matches. CDR3 length: 19 residues. The CDR3 spells CALGSIFRQLGVLTDKLIF. The DNA for the CDR3 is TGTGCTCTTGGGTCCATCTTCCGTCAACTGGGGGTTCTCACCGATAAACTCATCTTT.